The clone carrying this T cell receptor (beta chain) was counted only a few times. Its antigen is as yet unknown. The sample originates from a study of T cell repertoires and HLA-DP antigens. Whole-study context: DNA input averaged 218.4 ng in sorted CD137+CD4+ and about 1,200 ng in pre-culture CD4+.

Germline CDR1 reads LGHNA; CDR2 reads YSLEER. The CDR3 has 13 amino acids. V dropped 1 base and J dropped 3 bases, with 6 bases sitting between them. Notes on the study in general: Total CD4+ responders were stimulated by HeLa antigen-presenting cells.

Amplification used primers for 54 TRBV and 13 TRBJ segments. Here immunoSEQ multiplex PCR was the method, and the copy in TCRdb shows in-frame clones only, minus some. Among fewer than 95,000 clones, around nine tenths were seen once, and the ten largest hold approximately 1.5%. The clonotype was recovered from a man in his fifties or sixties in good health and CMV-seronegative. The sequenced sample consisted of CD4+ T cells from PBMCs. This chain connects TRBV4-3 to TRBJ1-1; D gene ambiguous. Written as DNA, the CDR3 is TGCGCCAGCAGCCAAGGGGCGTACACTGAAGCTTTCTTT. As protein: CASSQGAYTEAFF.